This T cell receptor beta chain was identified in a study of neurological immune-mediated disorders. This clonotype was counted at least ten times. The antigen is undetermined. Study-wide results and caveats: The greatest degree of TCR clonal expansion was observed in HTLV-1-associated myelopathy, with the lowest in multiple sclerosis, below that of healthy controls.

The output of every sequencing run exceeded 170 million TCR-beta sequences, derived from 15-18 subjects. TCRdb processed the 5' RACE reads anew with MiXCR; each CDR3 protein has one entry. The sample includes around 60,000 distinct CDR3 sequences, roughly 10% of them seen just once. The time point is: longitudinal time-point 1 (baseline). This CDR3 is 12 amino acids long. Germline V gene sequence: CDR1 SQVTM, CDR2 ANQGSEA. Deletions cut 6 bases from V and 0 bases from J, with 9 bases between. V usage is TRBV29-1 and J usage is TRBJ2-7; D call uncertain. This receptor was obtained from a male donor with HTLV-1-associated myelopathy (HAM/TSP). The sequencing input was PBMCs. The CDR3 bases are TGCAGCGTAGCCCGCGACTCCTACGAGCAGTACTTC. This translates into CSVARDSYEQYF.